These T cell receptor beta chains were read from a single sample in a study of cytomegalovirus exposure and HLA in healthy donors. Assay used: immunoSEQ multiplex PCR; TCRdb lists only in-frame clones, some missing. The data show 150,000 to 200,000 clones, 75% to 90% seen once. Sequenced input: PBMCs. Source of these receptors: a young man in good health and CMV-seropositive. CDR3s include the opening cysteine and the closing phenylalanine or tryptophan.

V	J	CDR3
TRBV4-1	TRBJ2-7	CASSPLGRGEHEQYF
TRBV2	TRBJ2-1	CASTQRGTSGLNEQFF
TRBV5-1	TRBJ2-2	CASSSKDRVDNTGELFF
TRBV6-1	TRBJ1-4	CASSELRTAPLFF
TRBV19	TRBJ1-5	CASSLNTGRNQPQHF
TRBV7-8	TRBJ2-7	CASSIGQGLGYEQYF
TRBV5-1	TRBJ1-5	CASSLGPQGGSNQPQHF
TRBV14	TRBJ2-5	CASSRQTKETQYF
TRBV28	TRBJ2-7	CASRGGRGYEQYF
TRBV19	TRBJ1-4	CASAPGFSEKLFF
TRBV6-5	TRBJ2-1	CASSLLAGGRNEQFF
TRBV4-1	TRBJ1-1	CASSQRGNTEAFF
TRBV30	TRBJ1-2	CAWSVRGFDGYTF
TRBV6-1	TRBJ1-4	CASSEGAGLATNEKLFF
TRBV5-4	TRBJ2-2	CASWDRPNTGELFF
TRBV28	TRBJ2-7	CASSLMQGRGYEQYF
TRBV9	TRBJ2-2	CASSAPGTGELFF
TRBV2	TRBJ1-5	CASSAGTGGGQPQHF
TRBV7-2	TRBJ2-2	CASSTPTRASTGELFF